The 26 T cell receptor beta chains below all came from one sample that was sequenced in a study of vaccination effects on CD4 cells after COVID-19. Using immunoSEQ multiplex PCR, the repertoire was profiled, and TCRdb retains in-frame clones only, with some absent. The sample lists some 17,000 clones; approximately 82% were seen once. Before sequencing took place, the ViraFEST assay used viral peptide pools to expand antigen-specific CD4+ T cells. Isolating CD4+ T cells followed around nine days of culture. A positive SARS-CoV-2 PCR test fell between March and December 2020. Subjects were given two BNT162b2 or mRNA-1273 vaccine doses. These receptors have no identified antigens. The sample consisted of CD4+ T cells from PBMCs cultured with SARS-CoV-2 spike peptides, taken after COVID-19 vaccination. These receptors all stem from a human donor who had a prior SARS-CoV-2 infection.

This chain uses TRBV4-3 with TRBJ1-4; D not certain. Germline loops: CDR1 LGHNA, CDR2 YSLEER. The germline V and J ends were trimmed by 4 bases and 6 bases, with 12 bases remaining between them. The CDR3 has 14 residues. This CDR3 is CASSPVGSYEKLFF. CDR3 bases: TGCGCCAGCAGCCCTGTAGGGAGTTATGAAAAACTGTTTTTT.

The chain recombines TRBV2 with TRBJ1-4; a weak D match, TRBD1 (5 bases). This CDR3 has 12 residues. Germline CDR1 and CDR2: SNHLY and FYNNEI. Trimming took 7 bases from V and 14 from J, leaving 17 bases between them. The CDR3 region is CASTEDAGWLFF. In DNA, the CDR3 is TGTGCCAGCACCGAAGACGCAGGGTGGCTGTTTTTT. The full variable domain, in which reference TRBV2 and TRBJ1-4 provide the parts outside the CDR3, is EPEVTQTPSHQVTQMGQEVILRCVPISNHLYFYWYRQILGQKVEFLVSFYNNEISEKSEIFDDQFSVERPDGSNFTLKIRSTKLEDSAMYFCASTEDAGWLFFGSGTQLSVL.

The V and J genes are TRBV18 and TRBJ1-4, with TRBD1 matching over 9 bases. The CDR3 spans 14 residues. Germline V gene lookup returns CDR1 KGHSH and CDR2 LQKENI. V lost 4 bases to trimming and J lost 7 bases; unmatched junction nucleotides: 4. CDR3 in DNA: TGTGCCAGCTCACGGGACAGGGATTTTGAAAAACTGTTTTTT. This codes for CASSRDRDFEKLFF.

This clone appeared a few times. The chain joins TRBV4-2 to TRBJ1-6; D is perhaps TRBD1 (6 bases). Germline V CDR1 and CDR2: LGHNA, YNFKEQ. The V end was cut by 1 base, the J end by 10 bases, with 11 bases between. This CDR3 contains 14 residues. In nucleotides, the CDR3 is TGTGCCAGCAGCCAAGTAACCAGGGGATCACCCCTCCACTTT. Translated, it gives CASSQVTRGSPLHF.

This clone is deemed medium-sized. The J gene is TRBJ1-1, the V gene TRBV28; D is unresolved. The CDR3 is 15 amino acids. V was clipped by 5 bases and J by 1 base, with 14 bases between them. Looked up from germline, CDR1 is MDHEN and CDR2 is SYDVKM. CDR3 amino acids: CASSPNLGRNTEAFF. DNA for the CDR3: TGTGCCAGCAGTCCCAATTTGGGTAGGAACACTGAAGCTTTCTTT.

V gene TRBV5-1 combines with J gene TRBJ2-3, with D uncertain. CDR1 is SGHRS and CDR2 is YFSETQ in the germline V gene. This CDR3 region has 18 residues. V was shortened by 0 bases and J by 1 base, with 18 bases between the two germline ends. As DNA, the CDR3 is TGCGCCAGCAGCTTGGGACACCTTGTAGGATACGGCACAGATACGCAGTATTTT. Protein product: CASSLGHLVGYGTDTQYF.

This clone is deemed large. Other nucleotide sequences from this sample produce the same CDR3. The rearrangement joins TRBV6-5 to TRBJ1-2; 9 nucleotides match TRBD1. Looked up from germline, CDR1 is MNHEY and CDR2 is SVGAGI. Losses at the gene ends were 0 bases for V and 4 bases for J; bases not matched to a gene: 3. CDR3 length equals 15 residues. The CDR3 protein is CASSYSTGGLYGYTF. The CDR3 DNA sequence: TGTGCCAGCAGTTACTCTACAGGGGGCCTCTATGGCTACACCTTC.

This clone turned up a few times. The chain uses TRBV2 and TRBJ2-4, with D unclear. CDR1 is SNHLY and CDR2 is FYNNEI in the germline V gene. V dropped 8 bases and J dropped 0 bases, with 20 bases sitting between them. The CDR3 has 17 residues. The DNA for the CDR3 is TGTGCCAGCTCCCGCGAAGGCCTTGATAGAGCCAAAAACATTCAGTACTTC. Residues: CASSREGLDRAKNIQYF. Full variable domain (remainder filled in from reference TRBV2 and TRBJ2-4): EPEVTQTPSHQVTQMGQEVILRCVPISNHLYFYWYRQILGQKVEFLVSFYNNEISEKSEIFDDQFSVERPDGSNFTLKIRSTKLEDSAMYFCASSREGLDRAKNIQYFGAGTRLSVL.

This clone has only a few counts. A read error may account for a junction end that differs from germline. The chain carries TRBV7-7 and TRBJ2-2; 7 nucleotides match TRBD1. Per germline, CDR1 SSHAT and CDR2 FNYEAQ (reference sequence). The length of the CDR3 is 18 residues. The chain's CDR3 is CASSSNRGPRPDTGELFF. CDR3 sequence (DNA): TGTGCTAGCAGCTCAAACAGGGGACCGCGGCCCGACACCGGGGAGCTGTTTTTT. Variable domain in full (rest from reference TRBV7-7 and TRBJ2-2): GAGVSQSPRYKVTKRGQDVTLRCDPISSHATLYWYQQALGQGPEFLTYFNYEAQPDKSGLPSDRFSAERPEGSISTLTIQRTEQRDSAMYRCASSSNRGPRPDTGELFFGEGSRLTVL.

The rearrangement uses TRBV5-1 and TRBJ2-3, with D possibly TRBD1 on 6 matching bases. The CDR3 is made up of 17 amino acids. Germline V gene lookup returns CDR1 SGHRS and CDR2 YFSETQ. Trimming stripped 4 bases from V and 0 bases from J, with 18 bases between. In DNA, the CDR3 is TGCGCCAGCAGCCTCCGGGACAACCTCCTTAGCACAGATACGCAGTATTTT. It yields the protein CASSLRDNLLSTDTQYF.

This chain connects TRBV2 to TRBJ1-2, with 8 bases lining up with TRBD1. The CDR3 runs to 13 residues. In germline, CDR1 is SNHLY, CDR2 FYNNEI. V lost 1 base to trimming and J lost 7 bases; unmatched junction nucleotides: 2. The DNA for the CDR3 is TGTGCCAGCAGTGAAGGCAGGGGGCTTGGCTACACCTTC. Translation gives CASSEGRGLGYTF.

The genes are TRBV7-3 and TRBJ1-1; D unresolved. In germline, CDR1 is SGHTA, CDR2 FQGTGA. This CDR3 region has 15 residues. Trimming removed 1 base at V and 0 bases at J, with 9 bases between. The CDR3: CASSLRANMNTEAFF. The CDR3 DNA reads as TGTGCCAGCAGCTTAAGGGCCAATATGAACACTGAAGCTTTCTTT. The full variable domain, in which reference TRBV7-3 and TRBJ1-1 provide the parts outside the CDR3, is GAGVSQTPSNKVTEKGKYVELRCDPISGHTALYWYRQSLGQGPEFLIYFQGTGAADDSGLPNDRFFAVRPEGSVSTLKIQRTERGDSAVYLCASSLRANMNTEAFFGQGTRLTVV.

The sample holds a few counts of this clone. This chain uses TRBV23-1 with TRBJ1-3, with D maybe TRBD1 (5 bases). TRBV23-1 is filed as an ORF, its function uncertain. The length of the CDR3 is 17 residues. Deletions cut 0 bases from V and 11 bases from J, with 23 bases between. CDR3 sequence reads: CASSQSKQVQRLVPIYF. The CDR3 DNA reads as TGCGCCAGCAGTCAATCGAAACAGGTCCAACGCCTAGTCCCCATATATTTT.

V usage is TRBV5-1 and J usage is TRBJ1-2, with D maybe TRBD1 (6 bases). The V end was cut by 0 bases, the J end by 4 bases, with 16 bases between. Germline values: CDR1 SGHRS, CDR2 YFSETQ. CDR3 length: 16 amino acids. The CDR3 DNA reads TGCGCCAGCAGCTTGGGGGCAGGGGAGGAAGGCTATGGCTACACCTTC. Translated, it gives CASSLGAGEEGYGYTF.

The table lists this clone with a count of one. The rearrangement uses TRBV18 and TRBJ2-3; 10 positions match TRBD2. CDR3 size: 15 residues. Unmatched junction bases numbered 11, after V lost 5 bases and J lost 9 bases. From germline, CDR1 is KGHSH and CDR2 LQKENI. The CDR3 spells CASSSQQRGGPTQYF. DNA of the CDR3: TGTGCCAGCTCATCCCAACAGCGGGGGGGTCCAACGCAGTATTTT.

The chain couples TRBV12-5 to TRBJ2-3, with a weak D call TRBD1 (5 bases). Trimming left V 2 bases short and J 5 bases short, with 14 bases between. Germline V gives CDR1 LGHNT, CDR2 FRNRAP. The length of the CDR3 is 15 residues. The CDR3: CASGLSIGVGDTQYF. DNA of the CDR3: TGTGCTAGTGGTTTGTCTATAGGGGTGGGAGATACGCAGTATTTT. The variable domain in full, completed from reference TRBV12-5 and TRBJ2-3, reads DARVTQTPRHKVTEMGQEVTMRCQPILGHNTVFWYRQTMMQGLELLAYFRNRAPLDDSGMPKDRFSAEMPDATLATLKIQPSEPRDSAVYFCASGLSIGVGDTQYFGPGTRLTVL.

The chain recombines TRBV18 with TRBJ2-1; D is unresolved. This CDR3 comprises 16 residues. V lost 3 bases, J lost 7 bases, and 19 bases lay in between. Germline assignment: CDR1 KGHSH and CDR2 LQKENI. The CDR3 DNA reads as TGTGCCAGCTCACCCGTGCTTCGAGGCCCGCCGAATGAGCAGTTCTTC. Translating gives CASSPVLRGPPNEQFF.

The genes are TRBV6-4 and TRBJ2-1, with D tentatively TRBD1 (6 bases). This CDR3 has 13 residues. The germline V gene encodes CDR1 MRHNA and CDR2 SNTAGT. V was pared by 5 bases and J by 5 bases, with 10 bases between. This chain's CDR3 is CASSTHRDNEQFF. DNA of the CDR3: TGTGCCAGCAGTACCCACAGGGACAATGAGCAGTTCTTC.

This clone was seen more than once but under ten times. The chain links TRBV18 to TRBJ2-1, with a tentative D call TRBD1 (5 bases). The CDR3 covers 16 residues. Deletions cut 0 bases from V and 4 bases from J, with 13 bases between. Germline V gives CDR1 KGHSH, CDR2 LQKENI. Written as DNA, the CDR3 is TGTGCCAGCTCACCACCTGGGGCTAGAGTATACAATGAGCAGTTCTTC. Its translation: CASSPPGARVYNEQFF.

The chain couples TRBV5-6 to TRBJ2-7; the D gene could be TRBD1 or TRBD2 (6 bases each). CDR3 length: 15 amino acids. The V and J ends lost 4 bases and 2 bases respectively, with 16 bases between them. The germline gives CDR1 SGHDT, CDR2 YYEEEE. In DNA, the CDR3 is TGTGCCAGCAGCCGTGGAGGGACACTCGCCTACGAGCAGTACTTC. Its translation is CASSRGGTLAYEQYF.

In its sample, this clone was seen a few times. The chain carries TRBV19 and TRBJ1-4; the D gene is possibly TRBD1 (5 bases). CDR3 size: 14 residues. Per the germline V gene, CDR1 is LNHDA and CDR2 is SQIVND (reference sequence). V was cut by 7 bases and J by 7 bases, with 16 bases left in between. CDR3 residues: CASTWDYLSEKLFF. The CDR3 DNA sequence: TGTGCCAGTACCTGGGACTATCTGAGTGAAAAACTGTTTTTT.

This clone was observed a few times. The chain carries TRBV19 and TRBJ1-2; D is possibly TRBD1 (6 bases). The germline V gene encodes CDR1 LNHDA and CDR2 SQIVND (reference sequence). V lost 1 base to trimming and J lost 8 bases, with 20 bases between them. The CDR3 extends over 16 amino acids. Written as DNA, the CDR3 is TGTGCCAGTAGTATAGCTGGACAGAAAGTCCCAAGGGGCTACACCTTC. Translated: CASSIAGQKVPRGYTF.

The chain employs TRBV6-5 and TRBJ1-1; 7 nucleotides line up with TRBD1. V shed 11 bases and J 5 bases; nucleotides not matched to a gene: 14. Germline V gene lookup returns CDR1 MNHEY and CDR2 SVGAGI. CDR3 size: 14 residues. The CDR3 loop reads CAVHPNRGRTEAFF. The DNA for the CDR3 is TGTGCCGTCCATCCAAACAGGGGAAGGACTGAAGCTTTCTTT.

V and J are TRBV3-1 (or the pseudogene TRBV3-2) and TRBJ2-7, with 10 bases lining up with TRBD1. From germline, CDR1 is LGHDT and CDR2 YNNKEL (reference sequence). V was clipped by 5 bases and J by 4 bases; unmatched bases: 17. The CDR3 totals 18 residues. CDR3 nucleotide sequence: TGTGCCAGCAGCGAAGTGGGACAGGGGACTCAACGGAGGTACGAGCAGTACTTC. Its translation is CASSEVGQGTQRRYEQYF.

This rearrangement joins TRBV30 to TRBJ1-2; D not resolved. The CDR3 is 13 amino acids. From germline, CDR1 is GTSNPN and CDR2 SVGIG (reference sequence). V lost 3 bases, J lost 5 bases, and 13 bases lay in between. CDR3 DNA sequence: TGTGCCTGGAGGGGGATCTGGGGATATGGCTACACCTTC. Its translation: CAWRGIWGYGYTF.

The chain combines TRBV5-4 with TRBJ2-3, with 8 bases aligning to TRBD2. The CDR3 length is 16 residues. In germline, CDR1 is SGHNT, CDR2 YYREEE (reference sequence). The J segment lost 0 bases and the V segment lost 4 bases, leaving 7 bases of the junction unmatched. The CDR3 reads CASSRGLAGSTDTQYF. DNA for the CDR3: TGTGCCAGCAGCCGTGGGTTAGCGGGGAGCACAGATACGCAGTATTTT.